One sample yielded the 31 T cell receptor beta chains listed below, sequenced in a study of T cells in Graves' hyperthyroidism and ophthalmopathy. There were TCR beta CDR3 regions amplified from RNA transcripts. When the TCR CDR3 underwent first-round RT-PCR, the HTBI primer set was used. TCRdb reprocessed the multiplex PCR reads via MiXCR and lists one record per CDR3 protein. The table includes more than 550,000 distinct CDR3 sequences, roughly 17% detected once. Material: blood. The receptors shown here come from a man aged 45 to 65 with Graves' hyperthyroidism.

This chain joins TRBV9 and TRBJ2-7, with a tentative D call TRBD1 (6 bases). V shed 4 bases and J shed 2 bases, with 16 bases lying between them. This CDR3 is built from 15 residues. From germline, CDR1 is SGDLS and CDR2 YYNGEE. The CDR3 is CASSPDSGFPYEQYF. CDR3 coding DNA: TGTGCCAGCAGCCCGGACAGCGGATTTCCCTACGAGCAGTACTTC.

This clonotype came up many times. The V and J genes are TRBV6-1 and TRBJ2-5; the D gene is possibly TRBD2 (5 bases). The CDR3 sequence is 16 residues long. V lost 2 bases to trimming and J lost 0 bases, with 13 bases between them. The germline V gene encodes CDR1 MNHNS and CDR2 SASEGT. The CDR3 sequence is CASSEWGAEDQETQYF. The CDR3 bases are TGTGCCAGCAGTGAATGGGGAGCGGAAGACCAAGAGACCCAGTACTTC.

This clonotype was recorded at least ten times. CDR3 DNA: TGTGCCAGCGGGTGGCGAAACAATGAGCAGTTCTTC. As protein: CASGWRNNEQFF. This chain uses TRBV28 with TRBJ2-1; D uncertain. V lost 8 bases and J lost 5, with 10 bases in between. Germline V gene sequence: CDR1 MDHEN, CDR2 SYDVKM. CDR3 length: 12 residues.

This chain links TRBV28 with TRBJ2-5; D gene ambiguous. The CDR3 totals 16 residues. Germline V CDR1 and CDR2: MDHEN, SYDVKM. The V and J ends lost 3 bases and 1 base respectively, with 15 bases between them. CDR3 region: CASSFRTPKLQETQYF. The CDR3 bases are TGTGCCAGCAGTTTTCGTACCCCAAAGCTCCAAGAGACCCAGTACTTC.

This clonotype has only a few counts. The chain has TRBV6-1 and TRBJ2-7; 11 bases map to TRBD2. From germline, CDR1 is MNHNS and CDR2 SASEGT. The V segment lost 6 bases and the J segment 2 bases; nucleotides outside the gene matches: 6. The CDR3 contains 15 residues. The CDR3 bases are TGTGCCAGCAGGTCGGGACTAGCGGTCGCCTACGAGCAGTACTTC. It translates to CASRSGLAVAYEQYF.

This clonotype was seen ten or more times. The gene calls are TRBV20-1 and TRBJ1-1; no clear D. The V end lost 5 bases, the J end lost 1 base, and 11 bases lay between the germline ends. The CDR3 covers 13 residues. CDR1 is DFQATT, CDR2 SNEGSKA, per germline (reference sequence). The CDR3 reads CSAFPDRNTEAFF. The CDR3 coding sequence is TGCAGTGCTTTCCCCGACCGGAACACTGAAGCTTTCTTT.

At least ten counts were recorded for this clonotype. This chain uses TRBV7-6 with TRBJ2-1; TRBD2 agrees at 7 bases. The V gene end was trimmed by 5 bases and the J gene end by 4 bases; junction bases not matched to a gene: 8. Per the germline V gene, CDR1 is SGHVS and CDR2 is FNYEAQ. This CDR3 contains 15 residues. DNA for the CDR3: TGTGCCAGCAGCGCTTCTAGCGGAGCGTACAATGAGCAGTTCTTC. Protein: CASSASSGAYNEQFF.

The chain combines TRBV28 with TRBJ1-1, with 7 positions matching TRBD1. The CDR3 has 15 residues. V was clipped by 4 bases and J by 3 bases; unmatched bases: 8. From germline, CDR1 is MDHEN and CDR2 SYDVKM. CDR3 sequence: CASSSARGVYTEAFF. The CDR3, as DNA: TGTGCCAGCAGTTCCGCCAGGGGGGTATACACTGAAGCTTTCTTT.

This clonotype was observed at least ten times. The chain uses TRBV6-2 or TRBV6-3 and TRBJ2-7; 8 bases are a match to TRBD1. Trimming cost V 6 bases and J 2 bases; bases outside gene matches: 6. From germline, CDR1 is MNHEY and CDR2 SVGEGT. The CDR3 is 14 residues long. Here the CDR3 DNA reads TGTGCCAGCAGACCGGACAGGGCACCCTACGAGCAGTACTTC. It codes for CASRPDRAPYEQYF.

The rearrangement uses TRBV30 and TRBJ2-6; 11 nucleotides line up with TRBD2. Germline V gives CDR1 GTSNPN, CDR2 SVGIG (reference sequence). J lost 4 bases, V lost 0 bases, and 11 bases had no gene match. The CDR3 sequence is 19 residues long. CDR3 DNA sequence: TGTGCCTGGAGTGTAATCTTGCTAGCGGGAGGCTCCGGGGCCAACGTCCTGACTTTC. Encoded protein: CAWSVILLAGGSGANVLTF.

There are a few counts of this clonotype. This sequence joins TRBV10-3 and TRBJ2-2; TRBD2 matches at 7 bases. This CDR3 contains 15 residues. Trimming removed 3 bases from V and 4 bases from J; junction bases left unmatched: 5. In germline, CDR1 is ENHRY, CDR2 SYGVKD. The CDR3 protein is CAISDGGFPTGELFF. CDR3 bases: TGTGCCATCAGTGACGGGGGGTTTCCCACCGGGGAGCTGTTTTTT.

This clonotype appeared a few times. The rearrangement joins TRBV3-1 to TRBJ2-7; either TRBD1 or TRBD2 may fit D (5 bases each). Germline V gene lookup returns CDR1 LGHDT and CDR2 YNNKEL (reference sequence). The CDR3 is 15 residues long. V was pared by 6 bases and J by 0 bases, with 15 bases between. Here the CDR3 reads CASRQHGTTSYEQYF. CDR3 DNA sequence: TGTGCCAGCAGACAACACGGGACGACCTCCTACGAGCAGTACTTC.

This clonotype occurred many times. The chain couples TRBV28 to TRBJ1-1; 7 nucleotides line up with TRBD1. V shed 6 bases and J 0 bases; nucleotides not matched to a gene: 7. This CDR3 comprises 15 residues. Germline CDR1 reads MDHEN; CDR2 reads SYDVKM. The CDR3 loop reads CASSLWDSMNTEAFF. The CDR3 DNA follows: TGTGCCAGCAGCCTTTGGGACAGTATGAACACTGAAGCTTTCTTT.

This clonotype was picked up a small number of times. The DNA for the CDR3 is TGTGCCACCAGCAGAGATCGGGACGAGCAGTACTTC. Translated, it gives CATSRDRDEQYF. The genes are TRBV15 and TRBJ2-7; D is unclear. V lost 0 bases and J 5 bases, leaving 5 bases between the germline ends. The CDR3 runs 12 residues. Germline V CDR1 and CDR2: LNHNV, YYDKDF (reference sequence).

The table lists this clonotype with many counts. The rearrangement uses TRBV20-1 and TRBJ2-7; 7 bases are a match to TRBD2. Trimming took 3 bases from V and 3 from J; bases not matched to a gene: 17. The CDR3 totals 17 residues. Looked up from germline, CDR1 is DFQATT and CDR2 is SNEGSKA (reference sequence). CDR3 DNA: TGCAGTGCTAGTACGGGAGGACAAGCGAGGGGAATCTACGAGCAGTACTTC. Translated, it gives CSASTGGQARGIYEQYF.

This rearrangement joins TRBV4-1 to TRBJ1-1, with D possibly being TRBD1 (5 bases). Germline V lookup: CDR1 MGHRA, CDR2 YSYEKL. V was cut by 1 base and J by 7 bases, with 10 bases left in between. This CDR3 has 13 residues. In DNA, the CDR3 is TGCGCCAGCAGCCAAGTTTCAGGGTATGAAGCTTTCTTT. Protein sequence: CASSQVSGYEAFF.

This clonotype has a count of ten or more. The rearrangement links TRBV10-3 to TRBJ1-6; 8 bases match TRBD1. The CDR3 runs 12 residues. Germline-derived CDR1 and CDR2 are ENHRY and SYGVKD. J was trimmed by 7 bases and V by 8 bases; bases with no gene match: 1. The CDR3 DNA sequence: TGTGCCATCCGGACAGGGAATTCACCCCTCCACTTT. It translates to CAIRTGNSPLHF.

This clonotype has a count of ten or more. The rearrangement links TRBV12-3 or TRBV12-4 to TRBJ2-5; TRBD2 matches 13 bases. The CDR3 loop spans 17 amino acids. Losses at the gene ends were 3 bases for V and 5 bases for J; bases not matched to a gene: 9. The DNA for the CDR3 is TGTGCCAGCAGTTTGGGGACTAGCGGGGTCCCTAGGGAGACCCAGTACTTC. Translation gives CASSLGTSGVPRETQYF.

This clonotype has only one observation. This chain links TRBV7-2 with TRBJ1-2, with 7 bases identical to TRBD1. CDR1 and CDR2 from the germline V gene are SGHTA and FQGNSA. The CDR3 is 15 amino acids. Unmatched junction bases numbered 6, after V lost 5 bases and J lost 0 bases. CDR3 nucleotide sequence: TGTGCCAGCAGCCCAAGACAGGGAACTAACTATGGCTACACCTTC. It specifies CASSPRQGTNYGYTF.

This clonotype was detected only a few times. The rearrangement joins TRBV30 to TRBJ1-2; possible D gene TRBD1, 5 bases. Between the trimmed V and J ends, which lost 4 bases and 4 bases, there was a span of 19 bases. The CDR3 length is 15 residues. Germline assignment: CDR1 GTSNPN and CDR2 SVGIG (reference sequence). The CDR3 nucleotides are TGTGCCTGGACTCCCGATGGGACGAGAGTCTATGGCTACACCTTC. Translating gives CAWTPDGTRVYGYTF.

There are a few counts of this clonotype. The CDR3 DNA sequence: TGTGCCAGCAGCTTAGCGGAGGCAAACTATGGCTACACCTTC. The encoded protein is CASSLAEANYGYTF. The rearrangement uses TRBV7-9 and TRBJ1-2; no definite D call. The germline V gene encodes CDR1 SEHNR and CDR2 FQNEAQ (reference sequence). The CDR3 runs 14 residues. V gave up 0 bases and J gave up 2 bases, with 7 bases separating them.

This clonotype was recorded at least ten times. The gene calls are TRBV20-1 and TRBJ2-1, with TRBD2 matching over 9 bases. This CDR3 is 14 amino acids long. V shed 5 bases and J 7 bases; nucleotides not matched to a gene: 9. Germline assignment: CDR1 DFQATT and CDR2 SNEGSKA (reference sequence). CDR3 sequence (DNA): TGCAGTGCTCCAAGGCGGGAGGGCCGGAATGAGCAGTTCTTC. This codes for CSAPRREGRNEQFF.

This clonotype was seen at least ten times. The chain employs TRBV28 and TRBJ2-1; the D gene could be TRBD1 or TRBD2 (5 bases each). CDR1 MDHEN and CDR2 SYDVKM come from the germline V gene. CDR3 length: 16 residues. The ends were cut back, 6 bases at V and 2 bases at J, with 17 bases in the middle. The CDR3 loop is CASSGPRGGTYNEQFF. The CDR3 DNA reads TGTGCCAGCAGCGGCCCTCGGGGCGGAACCTACAATGAGCAGTTCTTC.

This clonotype was detected ten times or more. The V call is TRBV15, the J call TRBJ1-5; D may be TRBD1 (6 bases). The germline V gene has CDR1 LNHNV and CDR2 YYDKDF (reference sequence). The length of the CDR3 is 14 residues. V lost 3 bases, J lost 2 bases, and 8 bases lay in between. The CDR3 here is CATSRDSGNQPQHF. In DNA, the CDR3 is TGTGCCACCAGCAGGGACAGTGGCAATCAGCCCCAGCATTTT. The full variable domain, with the rest looked up from reference TRBV15 and TRBJ1-5, is DAMVIQNPRYQVTQFGKPVTLSCSQTLNHNVMYWYQQKSSQAPKLLFHYYDKDFNNEADTPDNFQSRRPNTSFCFLDIRSPGLGDTAMYLCATSRDSGNQPQHFGDGTRLSIL.

This clonotype was counted a few times. CDR3 residues: CASSAGSGAGFVGQPQHF. CDR3 DNA sequence: TGTGCCAGCAGTGCGGGATCGGGGGCCGGGTTTGTGGGTCAGCCCCAGCATTTT. The J gene is TRBJ1-5, the V gene TRBV6-1; D possibly corresponds to TRBD1 (6 bases). V gave up 4 bases and J gave up 6 bases, with 25 bases separating them. Germline CDR1 MNHNS, CDR2 SASEGT. This CDR3 comprises 18 residues.

This clonotype was observed a few times. The genes are TRBV20-1 and TRBJ2-6; D remains unclear. V was clipped by 6 bases and J by 6 bases, with 18 bases between them. The CDR3 has 15 amino acids. Germline CDR1 reads DFQATT; CDR2 reads SNEGSKA (reference sequence). The CDR3 loop is CSAWDGGSMANVLTF. DNA for the CDR3: TGCAGTGCCTGGGATGGTGGATCGATGGCCAACGTCCTGACTTTC.

This chain links TRBV28 with TRBJ2-3; D remains ambiguous. The CDR3 sequence is 16 residues long. Germline V gene sequence: CDR1 MDHEN, CDR2 SYDVKM. The V and J ends lost 2 bases and 0 bases respectively, with 12 bases between them. This chain's CDR3 is CASSLIGLISTDTQYF. Here the CDR3 DNA reads TGTGCCAGCAGTTTAATAGGGTTGATTAGCACAGATACGCAGTATTTT.

In its sample, this clonotype was seen a few times. The chain is built from TRBV28 and TRBJ2-7, with TRBD2 matching over 13 bases. Trimming took 5 bases from V and 5 from J; bases not matched to a gene: 12. The CDR3 consists of 17 residues. The germline CDR1 and CDR2 sequences are MDHEN and SYDVKM. The CDR3 loop is CASSPWGGTSGMNEQYF. CDR3 DNA: TGTGCCAGCAGTCCATGGGGTGGGACTAGCGGGATGAACGAGCAGTACTTC.

The chain is built from TRBV4-1 and TRBJ1-1; 7 bases line up with TRBD1. The CDR3 is 15 amino acids. The J segment lost 5 bases and the V segment lost 4 bases, leaving 10 bases of the junction unmatched. Germline CDR1 is MGHRA and CDR2 is YSYEKL. The CDR3 spells CASSPSRGTLTEAFF. CDR3 in DNA: TGCGCCAGCAGCCCTTCCAGGGGGACCCTTACTGAAGCTTTCTTT.

The rearrangement links TRBV2 to TRBJ2-5; D is tentatively TRBD1 or TRBD2 (5 bases each). CDR3 length: 14 residues. CDR1 is SNHLY, CDR2 FYNNEI, per germline. V lost 4 bases, J lost 5 bases, and 14 bases lay in between. CDR3 loop: CASSAGTVGETQYF. The CDR3, as DNA: TGTGCCAGCAGTGCGGGGACGGTGGGGGAGACCCAGTACTTC. The full variable domain, rest sourced from reference TRBV2 and TRBJ2-5, is EPEVTQTPSHQVTQMGQEVILRCVPISNHLYFYWYRQILGQKVEFLVSFYNNEISEKSEIFDDQFSVERPDGSNFTLKIRSTKLEDSAMYFCASSAGTVGETQYFGPGTRLLVL.

The V gene is TRBV6-7, the J gene TRBJ1-4; unclear D gene. TRBV6-7 is an open reading frame, and its role is uncertain. V was trimmed by 0 bases and J by 6 bases, leaving 17 bases between them. This CDR3 has 17 amino acids. CDR3 coding DNA: TGTGCCAGCAGTTACTCGAAGGCCCTACCAGGTCATGAAAAACTGTTTTTT. This translates into CASSYSKALPGHEKLFF.